The source of this T cell receptor beta chain is a study of OX40 agonist ivuxolimab in advanced cancers. About this clone: Its antigen is not known.

TCRdb's copy holds only in-frame clones and misses some; the assay was immunoSEQ multiplex PCR. This table holds tens of thousands of clones, 65% to 90% found once. Findings and caveats of the study: CD4+ T cells averaged fewer expanded clones than CD8+ T cells. No determination was made of the antigen specificity of the expanded peripheral T cells. CD4+ and CD8+ blood T cells expanded clonally by week 6 at 0.1 to 3.0 mg/kg.

It was autoimmune disease history or systemic immunosuppression that excluded patients. Sequencing used CD4+ or CD8+ T cells sorted from blood, obtained in a trial of the OX40 agonist ivuxolimab. This sequence originates from an adult with an advanced solid tumor such as melanoma, head and neck, liver or kidney cancer.

The CDR3 loop is CASSSGLLGVNQPQHF. The CDR3 DNA reads TGTGCCAGCAGTTCGGGTCTATTGGGGGTTAATCAGCCCCAGCATTTT. This chain links TRBV27 with TRBJ1-5; possible D gene TRBD1, 5 bases. The V end was cut by 4 bases, the J end by 4 bases, with 17 bases between. This CDR3 contains 16 residues. Germline loops: CDR1 MNHEY, CDR2 SMNVEV (reference sequence).